The text below deals with one T cell receptor beta chain. No cognate antigen has been identified for it. No base quality values were provided; no much bigger clone lies one nucleotide off. The sample is drawn from a study of T cells after posttransplantation cyclophosphamide (dated by TCRdb to about 2016). Regarding the complete study: Using TRB sequencing, the study followed how the T cell repertoire reconstituted after myeloablative bone marrow transplantation in which posttransplantation cyclophosphamide served as GVHD prophylaxis. Antigen receptor sequencing covered samples from roughly 35 PTCy-treated patients and 15 to 20 of their related bone marrow donors. Blood from all 30 or so PTCy patients who had 1-year posttransplant specimens underwent TRB sequencing. Up to 3 additional blood samples from 2 to 5.2 years after transplant were also TRB-sequenced in 3 patients, as was pretransplant blood from a handful of patients. TRA and TRB clonality were tightly correlated in 9 or 10 samples, so subsequent TCR analyses focused on TRB only. Public TRB sequences were checked against a database of over 3,600 sequences associated with responses to pathogens, tumor antigens, self-antigens and alloantigens.

On the day of marrow donation, related bone marrow donors gave peripheral blood samples. Viable CD3+CD4+ or CD3+CD8+ cells that were CCR7+CD45RA+CD45RO-CD95-CD27+CD28+ were classified as naive T cells. Peripheral blood and bone marrow mononuclear cells were isolated by Ficoll-Hypaque density centrifugation and were cryopreserved. Sorting of CD4+ and CD8+ T cells, including naive and memory subsets, was performed by FACS on a FACSAria II. TRB sequencing used genomic DNA with the immunoSEQ assay at survey resolution or the hsTCRB kit. Processing in the source paper ran as follows. Initial read processing used immunoSEQ software, and repertoire analyses used the LymphoSeq R package. Clonality was computed as 1 minus normalized Shannon entropy; Gini coefficient was also calculated for each TRB dataset. To infer phenotypes in unsorted samples, TRB sequences from sorted subsets of the recipient or donor were mapped onto the unsorted samples of the same recipient. The clones in this table, taken by TCRdb from immuneACCESS, are in-frame only. Not every clone is retained; where verified, under half of the shortfall comes from an unresolved V gene, and the cause of the rest is unknown. For V, J and clone size, that table is used; D and trimming come from the DNA. The sample records about 21,000 clones, approximately 98% of which are singletons. Under 0.15% of the sample goes to the ten largest clones.

CDR1 and CDR2 were assigned from the germline V gene as MDHEN and SYDVKM. The CDR3 runs 15 residues from the cysteine to the phenylalanine. Only CDR3 DNA is held: 45 bases, read in frame from base 1. At the junction V is shortened by 5 bases and J by 3 bases; bases outside the gene matches: 8. On the study overall, not on this receptor specifically: Across 45 to 50 patients, TRB clonality was highly associated with recipient CMV seropositivity and CMV reactivation, and PTCy diversity was similar to diversity in CNI/methotrexate controls. The TRB repertoires of T cells infiltrating skin or GI tract showed only limited overlap with the TRB repertoires of T cells in blood. Donor-recipient similarity was low at 1-2 months but increased during the first year, and donor CD8+ memory clones often dominated later blood repertoires.

The material sequenced was naive CD8+ T cells sorted from PBMCs. The source of this sequence is a man in his forties in good health, CMV-negative, and a related stem cell transplant donor. The sequence joins TRBV28 to TRBJ2-5, and 8 junctional nucleotides match TRBD1. For the CDR3, the sequence is CASSGQGLIKETQYF. The nucleotide sequence reads as follows: TGTGCCAGCAGTGGACAGGGACTGATAAAAGAGACCCAGTACTTC.